A selection of T cell receptor beta chains follows, all from one sample in a study of T-cell memory formation after mild COVID-19. From the 5' RACE reads, TCRdb called clonotypes with MiXCR, one entry per CDR3 protein. The sample yields over 300,000 distinct CDR3 sequences, 20% seen once. The sample comprised PBMCs or a T cell subset sorted from them (not recorded which). These receptor sequences come from a man younger than 35 who had mild COVID-19 (a few samples of this study predate the infection). Cell type and time point are not known. Both conserved end residues are part of each CDR3. A D gene is named only where the DNA matches it firmly. Part of the rows lack a size; the others show once, few, many or a class for expanded clones.

J gene | clone size | D gene | V gene | CDR3 DNA | CDR3 protein
TRBJ1-6 | - | TRBD1 | TRBV12-3/TRBV12-4 | TGTGCCAGCACTCTCGGGACAGCCAATTCACCCCTCCACTTT | CASTLGTANSPLHF
TRBJ2-3 | - | TRBD1 | TRBV7-9 | TGTGCCAGCAACGACAGGGTGAATACAGATACGCAGTATTTT | CASNDRVNTDTQYF
TRBJ1-4 | - | - | TRBV19 | TGTGCCAGTAGTGCGGGGGGCGAAAAACTGTTTTTT | CASSAGGEKLFF
TRBJ2-2 | once | - | TRBV12-3/TRBV12-4 | TGTGCCAGCAACGCCGGTCGTCAACTGTTTTTT | CASNAGRQLFF
TRBJ2-5 | - | - | TRBV7-2 | TGTGCCAGCAGCTTAGGCGCGGTTGGAGAGACCCAGTACTTC | CASSLGAVGETQYF
TRBJ1-2 | - | - | TRBV7-2 | TGTGCCAGCAGCTTCCCTAACCGGGACCTTTATGGCTACACCTTC | CASSFPNRDLYGYTF
TRBJ2-7 | - | - | TRBV6-5 | TGTGCCAGCCGGACCCCAGGGTCCTACGAGCAGTACTTC | CASRTPGSYEQYF
TRBJ1-5 | few | - | TRBV12-3/TRBV12-4 | TGTGCCAGCAGTTTCCGTCAGAATCAGCCCCAGCATTTT | CASSFRQNQPQHF
TRBJ2-1 | few | TRBD1 | TRBV7-6 | TGTGCCAGCAGCTTAGGGGGGACAGGGGGCTCCTACAATGAGCAGTTCTTC | CASSLGGTGGSYNEQFF
TRBJ2-5 | few | TRBD2 | TRBV7-2 | TGTGCCAGCAGCATATCCCTCGGCGGGGGTAGCGGGGGGACGGGAGAGACCCAGTACTTC | CASSISLGGGSGGTGETQYF
TRBJ2-1 | - | - | TRBV15 | TGTGCCACCAGCAGAGATAGGGGATCCTACAATGAGCAGTTCTTC | CATSRDRGSYNEQFF
TRBJ2-5 | - | - | TRBV28 | TGTGCCAGCAGCATCAGGGGGGCGGATAGGGAGACCCAGTACTTC | CASSIRGADRETQYF
TRBJ2-1 | - | - | TRBV20-1 | TGCAGTGCTAGAGGGGGACTCCCCAATGAGCAGTTCTTC | CSARGGLPNEQFF
TRBJ2-3 | few | TRBD1 | TRBV29-1 | TGCAGCGCCCAGACAGGGAGCACAGATACGCAGTATTTT | CSAQTGSTDTQYF
TRBJ2-2 | - | TRBD2 | TRBV12-3/TRBV12-4 | TGTGCCAGCAGTGGGATCGGACTAGCGGGGGTAACCGGGGAGCTGTTTTTT | CASSGIGLAGVTGELFF